Below, 2 T cell receptor beta chains from the same sample are listed, as sequenced in a study of cytomegalovirus exposure and HLA in healthy donors. Generated by immunoSEQ multiplex PCR, the TCRdb table keeps only in-frame clones and is missing some. Of around 150,000 clones in the sample, about 90% were seen once. The source material was PBMCs. The receptors derive from a woman under 30 in good health and CMV-seropositive.

This chain joins TRBV25-1 and TRBJ1-1; D not certain. Germline-derived CDR1 and CDR2 are MGHDK and SYGVNS. The CDR3 sequence is 16 residues long. Trimming left V 1 base short and J 6 bases short, with 18 bases between. Here the CDR3 reads CASSELWVRPGAEAFF. As DNA, the CDR3 is TGTGCCAGCAGTGAATTGTGGGTGAGGCCCGGGGCTGAAGCTTTCTTT. The full variable domain, rest sourced from reference TRBV25-1 and TRBJ1-1, is EADIYQTPRYLVIGTGKKITLECSQTMGHDKMYWYQQDPGMELHLIHYSYGVNSTEKGDLSSESTVSRIRTEHFPLTLESARPSHTSQYLCASSELWVRPGAEAFFGQGTRLTVV.

This chain joins TRBV7-9 and TRBJ2-2; 8 bases line up with TRBD1. After removal of 3 bases from V and 3 bases from J, the junction contained 6 bases not matched to a gene. CDR3 length equals 16 residues. Germline V gene data show CDR1 as SEHNR and CDR2 as FQNEAQ (reference sequence). CDR3: CASSFPGGADTGELFF. The DNA for the CDR3 is TGTGCCAGCAGCTTTCCAGGGGGCGCGGACACCGGGGAGCTGTTTTTT.